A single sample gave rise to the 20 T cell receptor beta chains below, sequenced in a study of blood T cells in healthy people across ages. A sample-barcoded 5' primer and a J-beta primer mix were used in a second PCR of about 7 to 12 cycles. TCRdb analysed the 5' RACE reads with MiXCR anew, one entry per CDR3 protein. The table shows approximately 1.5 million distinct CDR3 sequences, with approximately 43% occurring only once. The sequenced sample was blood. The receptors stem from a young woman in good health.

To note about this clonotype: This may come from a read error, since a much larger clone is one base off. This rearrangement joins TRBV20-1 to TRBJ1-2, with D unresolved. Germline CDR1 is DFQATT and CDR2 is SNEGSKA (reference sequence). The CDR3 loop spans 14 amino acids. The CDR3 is CSAARRIANYGCTF. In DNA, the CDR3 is TGCAGTGCTGCCCGACGGATAGCTAACTATGGCTGCACCTTC.

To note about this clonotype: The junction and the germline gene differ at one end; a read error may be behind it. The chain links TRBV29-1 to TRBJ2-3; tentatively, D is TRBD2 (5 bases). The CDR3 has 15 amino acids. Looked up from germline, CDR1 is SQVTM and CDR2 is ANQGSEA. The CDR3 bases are TGCAGCGTGGCCGGGATCACGGCATCCACAGATACGCGGTATTTT. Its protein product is CSVAGITASTDTRYF.

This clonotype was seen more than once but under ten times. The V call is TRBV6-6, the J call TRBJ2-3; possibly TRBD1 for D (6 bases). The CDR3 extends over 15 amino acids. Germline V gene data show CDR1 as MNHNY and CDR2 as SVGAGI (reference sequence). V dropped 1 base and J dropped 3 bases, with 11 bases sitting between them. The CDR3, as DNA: TGTGCCAGCAGTTACTGGTCAGGGGTTACAGATACGCAGTATTTT. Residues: CASSYWSGVTDTQYF.

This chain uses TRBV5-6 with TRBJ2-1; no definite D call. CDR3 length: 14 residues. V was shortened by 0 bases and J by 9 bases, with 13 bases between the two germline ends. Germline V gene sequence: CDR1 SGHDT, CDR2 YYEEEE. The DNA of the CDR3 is TGTGCCAGCAGCTTGGTTCTCAAACTGGGTGAGCAGTTCTTC. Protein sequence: CASSLVLKLGEQFF.

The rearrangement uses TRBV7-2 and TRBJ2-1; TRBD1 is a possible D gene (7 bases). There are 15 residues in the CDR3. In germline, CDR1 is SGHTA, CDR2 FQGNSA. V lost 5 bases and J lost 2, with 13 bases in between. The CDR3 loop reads CASSERGTAYNEQFF. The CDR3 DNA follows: TGTGCCAGCAGCGAACGCGGGACAGCCTACAATGAGCAGTTCTTC.

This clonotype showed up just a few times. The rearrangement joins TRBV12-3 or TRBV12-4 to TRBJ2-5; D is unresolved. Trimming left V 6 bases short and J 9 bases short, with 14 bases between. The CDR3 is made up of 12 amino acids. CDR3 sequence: CASRIQANPQYF. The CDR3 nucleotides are TGTGCCAGCAGGATACAAGCTAACCCCCAGTACTTC.

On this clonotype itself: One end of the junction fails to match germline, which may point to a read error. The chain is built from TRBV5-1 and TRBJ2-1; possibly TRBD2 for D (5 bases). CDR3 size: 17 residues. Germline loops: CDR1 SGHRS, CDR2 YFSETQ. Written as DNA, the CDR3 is TGCGCCAGCAGCTGGCAGGAGCGGAAGAGCTCCTGCAATGAGCAGTTCTTC. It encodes CASSWQERKSSCNEQFF.

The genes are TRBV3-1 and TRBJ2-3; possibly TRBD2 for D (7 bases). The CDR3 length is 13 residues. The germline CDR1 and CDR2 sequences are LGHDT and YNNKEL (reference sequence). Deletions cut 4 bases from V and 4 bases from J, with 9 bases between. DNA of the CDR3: TGTGCCAGCAGCCGGCGGGGGCCAGATACGCAGTATTTT. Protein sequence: CASSRRGPDTQYF.

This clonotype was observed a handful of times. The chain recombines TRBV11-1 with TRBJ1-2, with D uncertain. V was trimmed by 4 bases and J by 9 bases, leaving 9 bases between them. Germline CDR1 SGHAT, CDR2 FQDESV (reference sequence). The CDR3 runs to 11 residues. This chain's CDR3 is CASSSTRSYTF. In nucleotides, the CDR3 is TGTGCCAGCAGCTCCACCCGTAGCTACACCTTC. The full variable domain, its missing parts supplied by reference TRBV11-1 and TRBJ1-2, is EAEVAQSPRYKITEKSQAVAFWCDPISGHATLYWYRQILGQGPELLVQFQDESVVDDSQLPKDRFSAERLKGVDSTLKIQPAELGDSAMYLCASSSTRSYTFGSGTRLTVV.

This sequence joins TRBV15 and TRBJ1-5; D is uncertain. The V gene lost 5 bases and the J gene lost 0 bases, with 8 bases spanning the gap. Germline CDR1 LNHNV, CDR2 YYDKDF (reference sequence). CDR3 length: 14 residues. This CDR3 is CATSPRASNQPQHF. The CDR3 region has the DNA TGTGCCACCAGCCCCCGGGCTAGCAATCAGCCCCAGCATTTT.

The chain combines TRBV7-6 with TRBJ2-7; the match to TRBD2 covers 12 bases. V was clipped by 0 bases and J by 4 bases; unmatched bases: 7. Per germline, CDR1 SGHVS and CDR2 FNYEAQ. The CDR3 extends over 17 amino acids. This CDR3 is CASSLAQTLAGGYEQYF. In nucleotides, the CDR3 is TGTGCCAGCAGCTTAGCACAAACTCTAGCGGGAGGGTACGAGCAGTACTTC.

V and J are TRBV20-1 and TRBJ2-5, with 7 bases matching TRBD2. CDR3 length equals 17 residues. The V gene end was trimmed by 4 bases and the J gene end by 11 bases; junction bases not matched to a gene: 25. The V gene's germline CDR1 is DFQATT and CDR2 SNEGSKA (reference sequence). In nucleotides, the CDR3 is TGCAGTGCTAATAAACCGACCCTAGCGGAAATTAAAATTGAGCAGTACTTC. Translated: CSANKPTLAEIKIEQYF.

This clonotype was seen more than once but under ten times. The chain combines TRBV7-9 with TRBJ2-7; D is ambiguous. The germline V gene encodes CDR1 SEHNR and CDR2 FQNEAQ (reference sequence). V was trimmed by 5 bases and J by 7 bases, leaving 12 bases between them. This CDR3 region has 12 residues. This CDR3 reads CASSGVYNEQYF. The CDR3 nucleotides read TGTGCCAGCAGCGGAGTCTACAATGAGCAGTACTTC. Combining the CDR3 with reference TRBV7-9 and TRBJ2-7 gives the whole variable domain DTGVSQNPRHKITKRGQNVTFRCDPISEHNRLYWYRQTLGQGPEFLTYFQNEAQLEKSRLLSDRFSAERPKGSFSTLEIQRTEQGDSAMYLCASSGVYNEQYFGPGTRLTVT.

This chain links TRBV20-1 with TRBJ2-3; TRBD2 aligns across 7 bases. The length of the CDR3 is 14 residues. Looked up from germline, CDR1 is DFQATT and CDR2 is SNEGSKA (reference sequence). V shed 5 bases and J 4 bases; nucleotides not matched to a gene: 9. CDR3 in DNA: TGCAGTGCTCCGGGGAGGGAGCTCTCAGATACGCAGTATTTT. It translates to CSAPGRELSDTQYF.

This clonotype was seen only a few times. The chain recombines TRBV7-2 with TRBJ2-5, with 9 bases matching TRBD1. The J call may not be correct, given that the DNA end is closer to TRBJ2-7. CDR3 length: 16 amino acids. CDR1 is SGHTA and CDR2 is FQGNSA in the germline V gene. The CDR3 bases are TGTGCCAGCACCCACCGTAGGGACAGGGTTTCCCACGAGCAGTACTTC. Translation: CASTHRRDRVSHEQYF.

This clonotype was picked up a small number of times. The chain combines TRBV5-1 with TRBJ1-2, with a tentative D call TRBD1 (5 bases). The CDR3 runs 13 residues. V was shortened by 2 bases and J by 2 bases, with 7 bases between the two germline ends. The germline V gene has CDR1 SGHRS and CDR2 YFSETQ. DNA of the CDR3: TGCGCCAGCAGCTTATGGGACAACTATGGCTACACCTTC. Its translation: CASSLWDNYGYTF.

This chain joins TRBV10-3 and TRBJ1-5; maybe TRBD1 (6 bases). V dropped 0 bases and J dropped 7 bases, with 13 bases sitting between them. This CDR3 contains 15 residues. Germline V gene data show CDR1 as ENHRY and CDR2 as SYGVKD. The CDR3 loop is CAISESGGAGQPQHF. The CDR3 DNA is TGTGCCATCAGTGAGTCAGGGGGGGCCGGACAGCCCCAGCATTTT.

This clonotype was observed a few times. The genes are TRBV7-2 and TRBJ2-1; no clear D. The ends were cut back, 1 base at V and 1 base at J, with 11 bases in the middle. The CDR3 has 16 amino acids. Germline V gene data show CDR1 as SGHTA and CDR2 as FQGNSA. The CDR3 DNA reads TGTGCCAGCAGCTTAGGGGTCCTTGTTTCCTACAATGAGCAGTTCTTC. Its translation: CASSLGVLVSYNEQFF.

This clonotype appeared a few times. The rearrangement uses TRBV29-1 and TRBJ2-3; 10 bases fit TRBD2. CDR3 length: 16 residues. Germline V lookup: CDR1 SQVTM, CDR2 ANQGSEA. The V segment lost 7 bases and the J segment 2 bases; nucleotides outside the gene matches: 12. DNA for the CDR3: TGCAGCGCCCCTACCGGGCTAGCGGGGGCCACAGATACGCAGTATTTT. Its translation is CSAPTGLAGATDTQYF.

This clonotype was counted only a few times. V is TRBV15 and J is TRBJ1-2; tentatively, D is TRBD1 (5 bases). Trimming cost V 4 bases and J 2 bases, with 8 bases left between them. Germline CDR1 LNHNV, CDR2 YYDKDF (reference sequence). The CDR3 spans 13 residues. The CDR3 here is CATSKQDNYGYTF. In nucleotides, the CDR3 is TGTGCCACCAGCAAACAGGACAACTATGGCTACACCTTC.